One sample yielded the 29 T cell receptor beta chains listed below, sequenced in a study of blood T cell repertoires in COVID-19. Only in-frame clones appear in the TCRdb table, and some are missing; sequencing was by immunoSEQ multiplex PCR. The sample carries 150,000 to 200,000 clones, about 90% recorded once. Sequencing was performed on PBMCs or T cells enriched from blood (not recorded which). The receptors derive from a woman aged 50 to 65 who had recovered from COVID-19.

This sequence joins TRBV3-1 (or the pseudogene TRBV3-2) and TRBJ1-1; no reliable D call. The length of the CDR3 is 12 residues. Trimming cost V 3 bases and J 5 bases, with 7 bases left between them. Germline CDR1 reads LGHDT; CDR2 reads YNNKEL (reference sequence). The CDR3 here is CASSQRTTEAFF. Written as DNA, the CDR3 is TGTGCCAGCAGCCAGCGGACTACTGAAGCTTTCTTT.

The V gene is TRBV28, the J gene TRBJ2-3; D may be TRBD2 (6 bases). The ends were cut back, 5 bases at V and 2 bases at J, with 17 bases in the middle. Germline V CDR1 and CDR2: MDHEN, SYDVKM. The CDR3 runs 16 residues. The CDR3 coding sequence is TGTGCCAGCAGTCATGGGACTCGTGGAGTCACAGATACGCAGTATTTT. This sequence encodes CASSHGTRGVTDTQYF.

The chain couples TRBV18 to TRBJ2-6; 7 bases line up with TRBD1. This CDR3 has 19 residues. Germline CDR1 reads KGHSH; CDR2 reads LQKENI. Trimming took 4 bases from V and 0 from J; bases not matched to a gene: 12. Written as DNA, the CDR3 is TGTGCCAGCTCACAAGGACAGGACCTCTACAGCTCTGGGGCCAACGTCCTGACTTTC. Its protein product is CASSQGQDLYSSGANVLTF.

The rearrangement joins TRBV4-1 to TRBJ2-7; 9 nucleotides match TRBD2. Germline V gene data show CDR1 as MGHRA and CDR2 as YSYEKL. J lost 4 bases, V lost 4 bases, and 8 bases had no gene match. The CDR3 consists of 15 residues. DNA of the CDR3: TGCGCCAGCAGCCGCCTTGTAGCGGGAGAGTACGAGCAGTACTTC. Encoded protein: CASSRLVAGEYEQYF.

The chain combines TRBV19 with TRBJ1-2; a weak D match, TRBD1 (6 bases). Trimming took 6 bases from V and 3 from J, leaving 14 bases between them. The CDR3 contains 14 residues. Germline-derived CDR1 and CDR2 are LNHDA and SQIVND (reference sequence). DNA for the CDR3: TGTGCCAGTAGCTTACAGGGCCTACACTATGGCTACACCTTC. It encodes CASSLQGLHYGYTF.

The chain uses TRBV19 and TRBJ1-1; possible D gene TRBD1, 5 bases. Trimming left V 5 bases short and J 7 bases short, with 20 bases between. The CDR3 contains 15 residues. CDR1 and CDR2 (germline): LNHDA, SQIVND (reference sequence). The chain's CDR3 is CASSHPSQTAIEAFF. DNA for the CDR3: TGTGCCAGTAGTCATCCAAGCCAGACAGCGATTGAAGCTTTCTTT.

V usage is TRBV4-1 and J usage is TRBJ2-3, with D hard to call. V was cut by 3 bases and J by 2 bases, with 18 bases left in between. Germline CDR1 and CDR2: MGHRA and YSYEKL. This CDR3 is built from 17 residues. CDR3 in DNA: TGCGCCAGCAGCCATCAAGGAGTGGAAGCTAACACAGATACGCAGTATTTT. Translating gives CASSHQGVEANTDTQYF.

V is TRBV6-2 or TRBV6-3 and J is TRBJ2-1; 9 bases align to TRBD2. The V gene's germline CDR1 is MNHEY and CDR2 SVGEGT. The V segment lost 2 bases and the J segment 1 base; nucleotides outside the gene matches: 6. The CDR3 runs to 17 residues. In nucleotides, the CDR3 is TGTGCCAGCAGTTACCGGATTAGCGGGAGTTCCTACAATGAGCAGTTCTTC. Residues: CASSYRISGSSYNEQFF.

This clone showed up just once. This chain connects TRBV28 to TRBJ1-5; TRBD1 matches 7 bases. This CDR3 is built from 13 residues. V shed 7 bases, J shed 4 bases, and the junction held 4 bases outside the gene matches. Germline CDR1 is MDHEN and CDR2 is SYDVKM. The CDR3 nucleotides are TGTGCCAGCACCCGACAGGGAAATCAGCCCCAGCATTTT. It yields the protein CASTRQGNQPQHF.

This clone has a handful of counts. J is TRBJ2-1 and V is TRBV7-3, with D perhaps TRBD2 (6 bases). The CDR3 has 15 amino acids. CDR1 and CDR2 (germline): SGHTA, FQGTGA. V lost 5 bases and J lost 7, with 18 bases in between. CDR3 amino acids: CASSPLAVSGNEQFF. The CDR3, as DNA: TGTGCCAGCAGCCCATTAGCGGTTTCAGGGAATGAGCAGTTCTTC. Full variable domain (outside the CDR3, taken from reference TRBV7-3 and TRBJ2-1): GAGVSQTPSNKVTEKGKYVELRCDPISGHTALYWYRQSLGQGPEFLIYFQGTGAADDSGLPNDRFFAVRPEGSVSTLKIQRTERGDSAVYLCASSPLAVSGNEQFFGPGTRLTVL.

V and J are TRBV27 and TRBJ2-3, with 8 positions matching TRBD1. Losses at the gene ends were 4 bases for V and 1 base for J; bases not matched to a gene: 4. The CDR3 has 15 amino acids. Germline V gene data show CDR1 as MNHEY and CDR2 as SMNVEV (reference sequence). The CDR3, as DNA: TGTGCCAGCAGTTGGACAGGGCTGGGCACAGATACGCAGTATTTT. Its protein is CASSWTGLGTDTQYF.

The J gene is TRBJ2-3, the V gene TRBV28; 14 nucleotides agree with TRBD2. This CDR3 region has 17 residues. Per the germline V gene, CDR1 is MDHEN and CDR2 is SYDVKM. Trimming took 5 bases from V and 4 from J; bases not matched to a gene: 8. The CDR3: CASSPEQGLAGADTQYF. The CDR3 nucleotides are TGTGCCAGCAGTCCCGAGCAGGGACTAGCGGGAGCAGATACGCAGTATTTT.

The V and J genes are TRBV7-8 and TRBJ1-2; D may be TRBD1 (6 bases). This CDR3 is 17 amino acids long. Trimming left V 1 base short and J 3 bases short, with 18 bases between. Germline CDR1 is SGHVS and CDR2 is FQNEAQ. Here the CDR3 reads CASSLDEGGGLYYGYTF. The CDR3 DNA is TGTGCCAGCAGCTTAGACGAAGGGGGAGGGCTTTACTATGGCTACACCTTC.

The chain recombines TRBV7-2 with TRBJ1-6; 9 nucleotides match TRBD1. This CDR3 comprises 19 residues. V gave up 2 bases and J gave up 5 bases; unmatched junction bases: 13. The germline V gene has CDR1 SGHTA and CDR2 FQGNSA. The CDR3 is CASSLRVKGQGSNNSPLHF. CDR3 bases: TGTGCCAGCAGCTTAAGAGTTAAGGGACAGGGATCCAATAATTCACCCCTCCACTTT.

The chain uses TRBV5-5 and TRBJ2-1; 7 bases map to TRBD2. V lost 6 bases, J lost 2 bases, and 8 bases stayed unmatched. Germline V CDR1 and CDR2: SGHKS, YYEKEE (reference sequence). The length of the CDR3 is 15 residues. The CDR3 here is CASTTLLAAYNEQFF. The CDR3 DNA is TGTGCCAGCACCACCCTCCTAGCGGCCTACAATGAGCAGTTCTTC.

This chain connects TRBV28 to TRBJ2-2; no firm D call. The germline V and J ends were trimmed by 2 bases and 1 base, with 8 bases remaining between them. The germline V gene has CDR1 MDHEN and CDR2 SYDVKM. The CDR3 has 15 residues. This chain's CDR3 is CASSLVRGNTGELFF. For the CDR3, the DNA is TGTGCCAGCAGTTTAGTCCGCGGGAACACCGGGGAGCTGTTTTTT.

CDR3 amino acids: CASSPLKGDTEAFF. The CDR3 DNA reads TGTGCCAGCAGTCCCCTCAAGGGGGACACTGAAGCTTTCTTT. The rearrangement uses TRBV28 and TRBJ1-1, with D maybe TRBD1 (6 bases). Trimming pared 5 bases from V and 3 bases from J, leaving 13 bases between. Germline CDR1 MDHEN, CDR2 SYDVKM. This CDR3 has 14 amino acids.

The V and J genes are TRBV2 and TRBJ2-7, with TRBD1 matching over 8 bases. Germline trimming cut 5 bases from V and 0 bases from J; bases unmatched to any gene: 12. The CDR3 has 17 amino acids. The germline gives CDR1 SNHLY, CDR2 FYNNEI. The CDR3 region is CASSKKKDRDRSYEQYF. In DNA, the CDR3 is TGTGCCAGCAGTAAAAAAAAGGACAGGGACCGCTCCTACGAGCAGTACTTC.

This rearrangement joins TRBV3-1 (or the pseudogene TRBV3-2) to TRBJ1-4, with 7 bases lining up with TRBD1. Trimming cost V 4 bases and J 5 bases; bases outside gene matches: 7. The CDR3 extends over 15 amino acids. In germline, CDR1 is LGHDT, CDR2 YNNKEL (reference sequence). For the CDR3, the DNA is TGTGCCAGCAGCCGGACGACAGGGCGAAATGAAAAACTGTTTTTT. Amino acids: CASSRTTGRNEKLFF.

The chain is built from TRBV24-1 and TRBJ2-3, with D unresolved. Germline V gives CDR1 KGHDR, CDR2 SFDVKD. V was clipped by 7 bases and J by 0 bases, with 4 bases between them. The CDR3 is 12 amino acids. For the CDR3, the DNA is TGTGCCACCAGCTCTAGCACAGATACGCAGTATTTT. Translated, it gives CATSSSTDTQYF.

CDR3 in DNA: TGCAGCGTTGAGGCTAGCGGGAGTATAGCAGATACGCAGTATTTT. Its translation: CSVEASGSIADTQYF. The chain employs TRBV29-1 and TRBJ2-3; 10 nucleotides line up with TRBD2. The V gene end was trimmed by 3 bases and the J gene end by 4 bases; junction bases not matched to a gene: 7. This CDR3 spans 15 amino acids. Germline V gene sequence: CDR1 SQVTM, CDR2 ANQGSEA.

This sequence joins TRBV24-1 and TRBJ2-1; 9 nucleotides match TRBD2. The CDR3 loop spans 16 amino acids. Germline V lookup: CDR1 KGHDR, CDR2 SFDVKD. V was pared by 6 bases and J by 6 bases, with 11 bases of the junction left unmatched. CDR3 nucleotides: TGTGCCACCAGTATCCACGCGGGGGGGGCTCGCAATGAGCAGTTCTTC. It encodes CATSIHAGGARNEQFF.

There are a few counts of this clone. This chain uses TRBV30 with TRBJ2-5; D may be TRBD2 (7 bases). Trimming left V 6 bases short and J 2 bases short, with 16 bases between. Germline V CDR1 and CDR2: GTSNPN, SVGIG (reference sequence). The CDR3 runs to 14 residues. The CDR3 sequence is CACLAERGQETQYF. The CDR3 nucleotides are TGTGCCTGCCTAGCGGAGAGGGGGCAAGAGACCCAGTACTTC. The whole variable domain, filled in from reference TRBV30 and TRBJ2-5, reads SQTIHQWPATLVQPVGSPLSLECTVEGTSNPNLYWYRQAAGRGLQLLFYSVGIGQISSEVPQNLSASRPQDRQFILSSKKLLLSDSGFYLCACLAERGQETQYFGPGTRLLVL.

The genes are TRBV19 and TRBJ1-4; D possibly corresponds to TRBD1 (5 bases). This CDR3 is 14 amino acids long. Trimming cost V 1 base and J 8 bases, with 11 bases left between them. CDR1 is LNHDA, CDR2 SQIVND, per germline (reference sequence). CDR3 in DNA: TGTGCCAGTAGTATAGTTGGGGCGCGGGAAAAACTGTTTTTT. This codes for CASSIVGAREKLFF.

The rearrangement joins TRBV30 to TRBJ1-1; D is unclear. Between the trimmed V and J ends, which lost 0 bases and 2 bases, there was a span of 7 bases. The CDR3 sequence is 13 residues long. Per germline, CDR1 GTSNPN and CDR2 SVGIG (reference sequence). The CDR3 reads CAWSVQVNTEAFF. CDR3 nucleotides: TGTGCCTGGAGTGTGCAGGTTAACACTGAAGCTTTCTTT. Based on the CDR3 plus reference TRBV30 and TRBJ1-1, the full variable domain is SQTIHQWPATLVQPVGSPLSLECTVEGTSNPNLYWYRQAAGRGLQLLFYSVGIGQISSEVPQNLSASRPQDRQFILSSKKLLLSDSGFYLCAWSVQVNTEAFFGQGTRLTVV.

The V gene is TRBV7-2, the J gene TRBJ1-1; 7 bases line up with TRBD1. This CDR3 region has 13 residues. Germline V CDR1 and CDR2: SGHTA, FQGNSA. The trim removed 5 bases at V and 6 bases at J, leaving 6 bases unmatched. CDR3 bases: TGTGCCAGCAGCACCTACACAGGGGCTGAAGCTTTCTTT. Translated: CASSTYTGAEAFF.

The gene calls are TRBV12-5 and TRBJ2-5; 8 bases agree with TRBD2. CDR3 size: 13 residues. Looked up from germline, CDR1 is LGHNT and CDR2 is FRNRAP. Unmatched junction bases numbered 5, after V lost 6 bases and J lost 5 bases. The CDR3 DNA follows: TGTGCTAGTGGGCTAGCGGGCGGTGAGACCCAGTACTTC. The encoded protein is CASGLAGGETQYF.

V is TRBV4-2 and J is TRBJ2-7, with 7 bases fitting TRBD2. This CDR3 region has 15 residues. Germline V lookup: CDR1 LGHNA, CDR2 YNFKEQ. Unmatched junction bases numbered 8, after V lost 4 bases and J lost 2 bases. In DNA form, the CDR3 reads TGTGCCAGCAGCCCGCCGGGGCTAGCGGCCTACGAGCAGTACTTC. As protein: CASSPPGLAAYEQYF.

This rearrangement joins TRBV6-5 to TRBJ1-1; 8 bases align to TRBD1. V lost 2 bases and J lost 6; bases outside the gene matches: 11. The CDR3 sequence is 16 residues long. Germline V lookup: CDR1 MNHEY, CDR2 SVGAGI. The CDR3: CASSYEPGQARSEAFF. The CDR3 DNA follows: TGTGCCAGCAGTTACGAACCGGGACAGGCTCGATCTGAAGCTTTCTTT.